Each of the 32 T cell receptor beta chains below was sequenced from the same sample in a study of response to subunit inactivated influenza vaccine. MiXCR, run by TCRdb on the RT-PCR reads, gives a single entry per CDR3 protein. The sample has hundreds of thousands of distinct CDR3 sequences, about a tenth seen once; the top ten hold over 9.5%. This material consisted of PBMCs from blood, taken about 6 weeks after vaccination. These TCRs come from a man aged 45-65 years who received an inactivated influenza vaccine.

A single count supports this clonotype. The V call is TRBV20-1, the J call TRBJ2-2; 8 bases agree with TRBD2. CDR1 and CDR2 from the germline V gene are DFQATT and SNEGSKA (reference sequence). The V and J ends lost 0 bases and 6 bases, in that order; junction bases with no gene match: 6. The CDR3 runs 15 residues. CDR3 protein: CSARDYGGAAGELFF. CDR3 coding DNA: TGCAGTGCTAGAGATTACGGGGGGGCGGCCGGGGAGCTGTTTTTT.

This chain's CDR3 is CSAGQMGYEQYF. In DNA form, the CDR3 reads TGCAGTGCTGGCCAGATGGGCTACGAGCAGTACTTC. The rearrangement uses TRBV20-1 and TRBJ2-7, with no clear D. V lost 5 bases to trimming and J lost 3 bases, with 11 bases between them. Germline V lookup: CDR1 DFQATT, CDR2 SNEGSKA (reference sequence). This CDR3 is 12 amino acids long.

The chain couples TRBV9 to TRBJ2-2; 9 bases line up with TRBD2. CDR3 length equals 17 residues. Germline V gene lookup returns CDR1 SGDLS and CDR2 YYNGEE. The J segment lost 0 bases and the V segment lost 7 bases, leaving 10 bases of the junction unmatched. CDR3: CASSNRAGGSNTGELFF. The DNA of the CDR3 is TGTGCCAGCTCAAATCGGGCGGGAGGGTCGAACACCGGGGAGCTGTTTTTT.

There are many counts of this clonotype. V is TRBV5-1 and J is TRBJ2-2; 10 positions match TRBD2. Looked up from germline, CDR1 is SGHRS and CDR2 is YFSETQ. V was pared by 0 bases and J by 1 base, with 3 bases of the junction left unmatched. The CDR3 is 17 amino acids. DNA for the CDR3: TGCGCCAGCAGCTTGGCATCTAGCGGGGGGAACACCGGGGAGCTGTTTTTT. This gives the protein CASSLASSGGNTGELFF.

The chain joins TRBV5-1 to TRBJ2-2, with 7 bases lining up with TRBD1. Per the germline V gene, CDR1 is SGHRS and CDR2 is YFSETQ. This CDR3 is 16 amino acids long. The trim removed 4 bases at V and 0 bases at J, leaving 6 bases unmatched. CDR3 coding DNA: TGCGCCAGCAGCCCGGGACAGCTCGCGAACACCGGGGAGCTGTTTTTT. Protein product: CASSPGQLANTGELFF.

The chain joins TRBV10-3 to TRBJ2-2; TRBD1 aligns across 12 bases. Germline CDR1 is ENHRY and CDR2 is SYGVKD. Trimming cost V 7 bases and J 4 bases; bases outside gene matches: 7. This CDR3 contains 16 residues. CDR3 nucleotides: TGTGCCATCACTGGGACAGGGGGCGTGAGCACCGGGGAGCTGTTTTTT. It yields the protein CAITGTGGVSTGELFF.

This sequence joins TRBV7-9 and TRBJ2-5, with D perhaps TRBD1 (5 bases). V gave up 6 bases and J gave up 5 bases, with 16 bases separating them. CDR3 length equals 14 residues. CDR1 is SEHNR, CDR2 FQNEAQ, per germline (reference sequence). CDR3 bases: TGTGCCAGCAGGTTAAGAGCAGGGTTGGAGACCCAGTACTTC. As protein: CASRLRAGLETQYF.

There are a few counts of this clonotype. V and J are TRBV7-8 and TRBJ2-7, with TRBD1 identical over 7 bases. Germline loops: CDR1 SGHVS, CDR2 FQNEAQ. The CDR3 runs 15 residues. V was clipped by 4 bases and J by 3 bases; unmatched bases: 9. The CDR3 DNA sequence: TGTGCCAGCAGCTCACAGGGGTCTCCCCTCTACGAGCAGTACTTC. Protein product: CASSSQGSPLYEQYF. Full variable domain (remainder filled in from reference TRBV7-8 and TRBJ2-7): GAGVSQSPRYKVAKRGQDVALRCDPISGHVSLFWYQQALGQGPEFLTYFQNEAQLDKSGLPSDRFFAERPEGSVSTLKIQRTQQEDSAVYLCASSSQGSPLYEQYFGPGTRLTVT.

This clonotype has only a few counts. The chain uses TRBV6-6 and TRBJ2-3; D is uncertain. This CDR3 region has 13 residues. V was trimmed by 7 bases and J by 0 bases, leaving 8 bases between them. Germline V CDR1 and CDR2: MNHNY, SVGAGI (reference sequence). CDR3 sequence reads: CASMQLSTDTQYF. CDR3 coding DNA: TGTGCCAGCATGCAGCTAAGCACAGATACGCAGTATTTT.

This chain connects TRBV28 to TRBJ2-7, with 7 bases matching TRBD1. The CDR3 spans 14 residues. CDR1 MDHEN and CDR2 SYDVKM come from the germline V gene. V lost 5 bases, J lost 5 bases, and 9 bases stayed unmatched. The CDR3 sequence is CASSPTGSDHEQYF. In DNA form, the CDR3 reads TGTGCCAGCAGTCCGACAGGGAGCGACCACGAGCAGTACTTC.

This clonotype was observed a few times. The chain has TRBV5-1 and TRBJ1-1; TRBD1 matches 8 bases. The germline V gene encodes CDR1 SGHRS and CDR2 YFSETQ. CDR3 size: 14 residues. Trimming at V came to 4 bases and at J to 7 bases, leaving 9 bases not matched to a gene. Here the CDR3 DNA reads TGCGCCAGCAGCCCAGGACAGGGTGAGGATGAAGCTTTCTTT. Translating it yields CASSPGQGEDEAFF.

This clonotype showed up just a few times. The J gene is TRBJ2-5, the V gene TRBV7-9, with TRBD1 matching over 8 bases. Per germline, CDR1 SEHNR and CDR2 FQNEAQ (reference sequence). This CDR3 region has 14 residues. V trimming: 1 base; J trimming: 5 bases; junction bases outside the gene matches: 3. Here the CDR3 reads CASSLERDRETQYF. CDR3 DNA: TGTGCCAGCAGCTTAGAACGGGACAGGGAGACCCAGTACTTC.

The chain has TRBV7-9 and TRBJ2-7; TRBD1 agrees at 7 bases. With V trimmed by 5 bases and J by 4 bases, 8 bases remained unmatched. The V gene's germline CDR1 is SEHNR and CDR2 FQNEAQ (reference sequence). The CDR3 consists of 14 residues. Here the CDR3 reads CASSREPGQYEQYF. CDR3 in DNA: TGTGCCAGCAGCCGTGAACCGGGACAGTACGAGCAGTACTTC.

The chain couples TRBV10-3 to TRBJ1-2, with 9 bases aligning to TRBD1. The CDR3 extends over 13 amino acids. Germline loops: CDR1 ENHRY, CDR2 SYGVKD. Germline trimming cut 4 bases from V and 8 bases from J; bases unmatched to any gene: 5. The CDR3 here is CAISGTGVSGYTF. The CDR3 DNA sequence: TGTGCCATCAGTGGGACAGGGGTTTCGGGCTACACCTTC.

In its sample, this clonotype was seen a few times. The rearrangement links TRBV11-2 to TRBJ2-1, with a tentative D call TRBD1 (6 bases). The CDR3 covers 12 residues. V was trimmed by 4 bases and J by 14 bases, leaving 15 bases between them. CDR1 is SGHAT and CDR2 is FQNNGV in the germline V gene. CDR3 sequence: CASSSGGQGKFF. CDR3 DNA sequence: TGTGCCAGCAGCTCTGGGGGACAAGGGAAGTTCTTC.

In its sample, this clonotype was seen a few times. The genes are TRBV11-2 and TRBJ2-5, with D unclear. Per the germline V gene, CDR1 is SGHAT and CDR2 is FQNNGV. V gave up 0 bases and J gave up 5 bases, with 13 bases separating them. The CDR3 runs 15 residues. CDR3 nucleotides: TGTGCCAGCAGCTTAGAACCTGGGCTGGGGGAGACCCAGTACTTC. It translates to CASSLEPGLGETQYF.

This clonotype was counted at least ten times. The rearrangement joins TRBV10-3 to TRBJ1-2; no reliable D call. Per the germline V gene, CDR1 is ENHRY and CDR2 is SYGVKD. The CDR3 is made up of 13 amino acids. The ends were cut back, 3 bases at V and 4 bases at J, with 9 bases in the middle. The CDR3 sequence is CAISDPKTYGYTF. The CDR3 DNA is TGTGCCATCAGTGATCCAAAGACCTATGGCTACACCTTC.

CDR3 amino acids: CASSLGPSGGARKETQYF. CDR3 nucleotides: TGCGCCAGCAGCTTGGGCCCTAGCGGGGGGGCTAGGAAAGAGACCCAGTACTTC. The chain links TRBV5-1 to TRBJ2-5; TRBD2 agrees at 12 bases. Germline CDR1 and CDR2: SGHRS and YFSETQ. The V gene end was trimmed by 0 bases and the J gene end by 3 bases; junction bases not matched to a gene: 9. This CDR3 has 18 amino acids.

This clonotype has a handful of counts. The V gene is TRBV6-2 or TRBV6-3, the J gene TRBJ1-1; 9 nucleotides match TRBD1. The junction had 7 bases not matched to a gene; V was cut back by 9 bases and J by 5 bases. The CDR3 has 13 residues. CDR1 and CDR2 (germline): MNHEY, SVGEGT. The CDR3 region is CASRTGDWTEAFF. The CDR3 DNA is TGTGCCAGTCGGACAGGGGATTGGACTGAAGCTTTCTTT.

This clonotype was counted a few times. CDR3 in DNA: TGTGCCAGCAGCGCCAGCGGGAGGGCCAATGAGCAGTTCTTC. Protein: CASSASGRANEQFF. The chain has TRBV7-2 and TRBJ2-1; 10 nucleotides align to TRBD2. The CDR3 has 14 amino acids. Germline V gene sequence: CDR1 SGHTA, CDR2 FQGNSA. V shed 5 bases, J shed 6 bases, and the junction held 4 bases outside the gene matches.

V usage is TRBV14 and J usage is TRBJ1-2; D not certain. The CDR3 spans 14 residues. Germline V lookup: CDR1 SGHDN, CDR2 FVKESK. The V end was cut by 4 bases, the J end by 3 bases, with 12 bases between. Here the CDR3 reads CASSRVVRDYGYTF. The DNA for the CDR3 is TGTGCCAGCAGCCGTGTAGTACGCGACTATGGCTACACCTTC.

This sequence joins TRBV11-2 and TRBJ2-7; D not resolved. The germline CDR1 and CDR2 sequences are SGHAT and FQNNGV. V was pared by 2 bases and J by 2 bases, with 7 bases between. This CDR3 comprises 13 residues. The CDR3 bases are TGTGCCAGCAGCTTACCCCCTCCCTACGAGCAGTACTTC. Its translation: CASSLPPPYEQYF.

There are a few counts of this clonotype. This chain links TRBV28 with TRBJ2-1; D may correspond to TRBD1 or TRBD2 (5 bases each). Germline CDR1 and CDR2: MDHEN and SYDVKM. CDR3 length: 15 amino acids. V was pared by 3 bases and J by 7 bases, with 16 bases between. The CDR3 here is CASSLGGYWGNEQFF. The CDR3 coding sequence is TGTGCCAGCAGTTTGGGTGGATACTGGGGGAATGAGCAGTTCTTC.

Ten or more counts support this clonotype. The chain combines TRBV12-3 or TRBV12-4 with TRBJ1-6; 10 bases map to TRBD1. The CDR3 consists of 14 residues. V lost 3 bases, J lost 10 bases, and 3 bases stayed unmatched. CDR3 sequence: CASSLRDRGSPLHF. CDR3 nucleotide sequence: TGTGCCAGCAGTTTGAGGGACAGGGGCTCACCCCTCCACTTT.

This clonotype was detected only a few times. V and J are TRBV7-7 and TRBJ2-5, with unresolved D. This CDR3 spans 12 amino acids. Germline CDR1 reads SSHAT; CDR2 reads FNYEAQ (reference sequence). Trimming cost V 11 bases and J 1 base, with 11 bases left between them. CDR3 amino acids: CAAAAIQETQYF. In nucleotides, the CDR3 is TGTGCCGCCGCGGCTATCCAAGAGACCCAGTACTTC.

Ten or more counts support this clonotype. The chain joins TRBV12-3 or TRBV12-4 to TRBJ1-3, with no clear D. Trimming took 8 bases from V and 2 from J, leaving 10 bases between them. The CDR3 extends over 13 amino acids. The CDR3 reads CASGREAGNTIYF. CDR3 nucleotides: TGTGCCAGCGGTAGGGAAGCTGGAAACACCATATATTTT.

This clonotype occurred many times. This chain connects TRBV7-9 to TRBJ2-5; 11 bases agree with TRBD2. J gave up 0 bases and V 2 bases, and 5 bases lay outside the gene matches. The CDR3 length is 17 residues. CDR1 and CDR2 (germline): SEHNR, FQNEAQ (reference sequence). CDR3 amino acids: CASSLWGTSGNQETQYF. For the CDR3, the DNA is TGTGCCAGCAGCTTATGGGGGACTAGCGGCAACCAAGAGACCCAGTACTTC.

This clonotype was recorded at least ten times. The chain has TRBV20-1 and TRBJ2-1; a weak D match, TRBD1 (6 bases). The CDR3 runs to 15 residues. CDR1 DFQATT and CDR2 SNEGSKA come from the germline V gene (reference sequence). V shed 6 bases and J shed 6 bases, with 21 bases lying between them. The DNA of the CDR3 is TGCAGTGCGGAAACCGGGACACACCACTCCAATGAGCAGTTCTTC. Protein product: CSAETGTHHSNEQFF.

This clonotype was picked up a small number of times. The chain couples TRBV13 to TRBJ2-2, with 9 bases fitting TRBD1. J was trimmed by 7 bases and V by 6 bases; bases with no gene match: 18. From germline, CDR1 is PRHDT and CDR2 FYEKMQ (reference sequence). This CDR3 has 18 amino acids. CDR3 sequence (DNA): TGTGCCAGCAGACCACTCGCTACCGGGACAGGGACGAACGGGGAGCTGTTTTTT. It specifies CASRPLATGTGTNGELFF.

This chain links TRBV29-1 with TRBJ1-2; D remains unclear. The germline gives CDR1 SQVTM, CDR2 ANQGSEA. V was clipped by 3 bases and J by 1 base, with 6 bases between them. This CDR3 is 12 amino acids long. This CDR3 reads CSVDRVNYGYTF. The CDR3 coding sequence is TGCAGCGTTGATAGGGTTAACTATGGCTACACCTTC.

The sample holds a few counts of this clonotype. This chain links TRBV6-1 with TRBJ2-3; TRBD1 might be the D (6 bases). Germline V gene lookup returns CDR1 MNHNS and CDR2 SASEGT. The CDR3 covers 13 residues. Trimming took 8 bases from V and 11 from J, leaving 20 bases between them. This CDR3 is CASRLGQFKEQYF. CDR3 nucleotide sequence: TGTGCCAGCCGATTAGGACAGTTCAAGGAGCAGTATTTT.

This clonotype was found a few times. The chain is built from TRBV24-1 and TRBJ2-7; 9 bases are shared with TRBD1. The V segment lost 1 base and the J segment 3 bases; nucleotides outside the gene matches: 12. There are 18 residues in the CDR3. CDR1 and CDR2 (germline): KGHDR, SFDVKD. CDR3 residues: CATSDFSGTGTNLYEQYF. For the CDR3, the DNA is TGTGCCACCAGTGATTTCTCCGGGACAGGGACCAACCTCTACGAGCAGTACTTC.